One and the same sample provided the 4 T cell receptor beta chains below, sequenced in a study of blood T cell repertoires in COVID-19. Method: immunoSEQ multiplex PCR; TCRdb's copy keeps in-frame clones and lacks some. The table has approximately 120,000 clones, around 80% seen once. Sequenced material: peripheral blood. The source is a human donor in a cohort sampled during active or convalescent COVID-19.

This chain joins TRBV7-2 and TRBJ2-1, with 11 bases matching TRBD2. V shed 5 bases and J 3 bases; nucleotides not matched to a gene: 3. CDR3 length: 15 amino acids. Germline CDR1 reads SGHTA; CDR2 reads FQGNSA. The DNA for the CDR3 is TGTGCCAGCAGCCTCGGGACTAGCGGCTACAATGAGCAGTTCTTC. Translated, it gives CASSLGTSGYNEQFF.

The genes are TRBV5-4 and TRBJ2-5; TRBD2 matches 8 bases. This CDR3 comprises 17 residues. Germline CDR1 is SGHNT and CDR2 is YYREEE (reference sequence). The V gene end was trimmed by 0 bases and the J gene end by 4 bases; junction bases not matched to a gene: 11. CDR3 DNA: TGTGCCAGCAGCTTGGCCCGGCTAGCGGGTATTTCAGAGACCCAGTACTTC. This sequence encodes CASSLARLAGISETQYF.

The rearrangement links TRBV4-2 to TRBJ2-1; TRBD2 aligns across 15 bases. The V and J ends lost 6 bases and 7 bases, in that order; junction bases with no gene match: 7. The length of the CDR3 is 16 residues. Per germline, CDR1 LGHNA and CDR2 YNFKEQ. CDR3 DNA: TGTGCCAGCAGTTCCGGGACTAGCGGGAGGAGTAATGAGCAGTTCTTC. It codes for CASSSGTSGRSNEQFF.

This chain uses TRBV5-1 with TRBJ2-7, with TRBD2 identical over 10 bases. V was clipped by 4 bases and J by 4 bases; unmatched bases: 5. The V gene's germline CDR1 is SGHRS and CDR2 YFSETQ. This CDR3 region has 14 residues. CDR3 bases: TGCGCCAGCAGCATTCTAGCGGGGGTTTACGAGCAGTACTTC. Residues: CASSILAGVYEQYF.